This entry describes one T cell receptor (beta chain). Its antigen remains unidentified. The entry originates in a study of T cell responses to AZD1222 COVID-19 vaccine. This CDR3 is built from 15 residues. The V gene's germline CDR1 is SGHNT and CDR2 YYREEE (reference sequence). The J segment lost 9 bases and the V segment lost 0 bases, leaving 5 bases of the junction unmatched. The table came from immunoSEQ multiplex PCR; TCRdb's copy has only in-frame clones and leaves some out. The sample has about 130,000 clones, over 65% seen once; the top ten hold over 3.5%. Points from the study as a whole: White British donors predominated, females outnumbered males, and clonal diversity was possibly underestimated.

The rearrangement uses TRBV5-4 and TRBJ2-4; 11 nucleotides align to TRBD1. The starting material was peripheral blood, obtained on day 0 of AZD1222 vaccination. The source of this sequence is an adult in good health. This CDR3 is CASSLEGQGARIQYF. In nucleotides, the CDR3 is TGTGCCAGCAGCTTGGAAGGACAGGGGGCCCGCATTCAGTACTTC.